The clone carrying this T cell receptor (beta chain) has a handful of counts. The data stem from a study of blood T cell repertoires in COVID-19. Study summary: COVID-19 samples collected from the United States, Italy and Spain covered acute and convalescent phases. The cDNA or gDNA used as material had been derived from T cells, B-cell-depleted T cells, or PBMCs.

The CDR3 length is 15 residues. With 6 bases removed from V and 0 bases from J, the gap between germline ends came to 12 bases. CDR1 is MNHEY and CDR2 is SVGAGI in the germline V gene. Under the authors' procedure: Counts of nucleated cells, estimated from reference gene primer amplification, were obtained. Profiled with immunoSEQ multiplex PCR; TCRdb holds only in-frame clones, not every one. That table supplies the V and J calls and clone size; D and trimming were determined from the DNA. The sample has about 88,000 clones; under 90% are singletons. Sequenced input: peripheral blood. The J gene is TRBJ2-4, the V gene TRBV6-5, with D possibly being TRBD1 (5 bases). The clonotype originates from a woman between 65 and 79 years old with acute or convalescent COVID-19. This chain's CDR3 is CASSSPGLAKNIQYF. CDR3 nucleotides: TGTGCCAGCAGCTCACCAGGGTTAGCCAAAAACATTCAGTACTTC.